This is a list of T cell receptor beta chains from one sample in a study of blood T cell repertoires in COVID-19. The method was immunoSEQ multiplex PCR; TCRdb's version includes in-frame clones alone and lacks a portion of them. Counted here are about 490,000 clones, 70% to 90% occurring once; the ten biggest clones make up 3.2%. The sample comprised peripheral blood. The receptors stem from a human donor in a cohort sampled during active COVID-19. Each CDR3 is given with its conserved first and last residue. Not every row has a clone size; where given, it reads once, few, many or a size class.

clone_size v_call cdr3_aa
NA TRBV19 CASSMRGAKNIQYF
NA TRBV19 CASSDTNYGYTF
NA TRBV6-1 CASSGEGLAGTGELFF
NA TRBV19 CASSKDRVNGYTF
once TRBV30 CAWSRDRGWDEQFF
NA TRBV13 CASSLKPGQGRASTDTQYF
once TRBV19 CASNTRNYGYTF
once TRBV5-4 CASSLPPGQVSYEQYF
NA TRBV5-1 CASSLAIGQGASGELFF
once TRBV6-1 CASSELQDIGGYTF
NA TRBV28 CASGPGQVPKVFF
NA TRBV29-1 CSVEDGRGAWGYTF
NA TRBV12-2 CASHLYGRGNTIYF
NA TRBV6-1 CASSERGGPSSGNTIYF
NA TRBV30 CAWSVGASGNTIYF
NA TRBV12-3/TRBV12-4 CASSIDSSYGYTF
NA TRBV5-1 CASSLGPGTLNYGYTF
once TRBV10-3 CAISEMSQGASEAFF
NA TRBV9 CASSPGQGLYEQYF
NA TRBV29-1 CSVEYSNYGYTF
NA TRBV21-1 CASSSWTGMNTEAFF
NA TRBV7-2 CASSFSGLPNTEAFF
NA TRBV6-1 CASSEAPGPGTEAFF
NA TRBV7-6 CASSLGQGLSSYGYTF
NA TRBV30 CAWNRVEETQYF
NA TRBV28 CASTPGQGGSFNYGYTF
NA TRBV6-5 CASSQTGKAEAFF
NA TRBV7-2 CASSLAKGVGETQYF
NA TRBV5-3 CARSEGERTDTQYF
NA TRBV3-1/TRBV3-2 CASSQYHLQGVLTF
NA TRBV19 CASSGWESNTGELFF
NA TRBV11-2 CASSLVIRTKNEQYF
NA TRBV5-1 CASRRGPRGDTQYF
NA TRBV27 CASSLYGGTSSYEQYF
NA TRBV9 CASSVEAGLAGGQTQYF
NA TRBV10-1 CASSDAKRGSIPRLHTYEQYF
NA TRBV6-2/TRBV6-3 CASSLQEGMGSAFF
NA TRBV29-1 CSVAPFYGYTF
NA TRBV5-4 CASSLSRDRANEQFF
NA TRBV18 CASSRGRAATEAFF
NA TRBV7-2 CASSFGPGEETQYF
NA TRBV7-3 CASSSASVRAYTGAEAFF
NA TRBV19 CASSPVTGAVINQPQHF
many TRBV24-1 CATSDLGQPNEQFF
NA TRBV29-1 CSVVHTPYVGSLISGRDSYEQYF
NA TRBV9 CASSKAGTSSYEQYF
NA TRBV5-1 CASSLGQSNRNEQFF
NA TRBV30 CAWSPGQAGSPLHF
NA TRBV28 CASSSAGVDYGYTF
NA TRBV29-1 CSVEDRRTGTYEQYF